This TCR beta chain comes out of a study of T-cell memory formation after mild COVID-19. From 5'RACE with constant-segment primers came TCR alpha and TCR beta cDNA libraries that carried sample barcodes and UMIs. TCRdb fed the 5' RACE reads into MiXCR, producing one record per CDR3 protein. The sample contains roughly 560,000 distinct CDR3 sequences, about a fifth of which appear only once. This clonotype turned up a few times. Looked up from germline, CDR1 is GTSNPN and CDR2 is SVGIG (reference sequence). This CDR3 has 15 residues. Sequencing was done on a sample of PBMCs or a T cell subset sorted from them (not recorded which). The chain joins TRBV30 to TRBJ2-7; TRBD2 matches at 7 bases. The sequence derives from an adult woman who had mild COVID-19 (a few samples of this study predate the infection). Cell type and time point are not known. The CDR3 reads CAVNPLRGDLYEQYF. The DNA of the CDR3 is TGTGCTGTAAATCCTTTACGGGGGGACCTCTACGAGCAGTACTTC.